Below are 14 T cell receptor beta chains sequenced from a single sample in a study of T cell changes during pregnancy in multiple sclerosis. This table comes from immunoSEQ multiplex PCR, and its TCRdb copy is limited to in-frame clones, with some not included. The sample includes some 39,000 clones, under 95% of them seen just once. Specimen: CD4+ T cells from peripheral blood mononuclear cells, collected in the second trimester of pregnancy. These receptors came from a female donor in good health, enrolled as a control in a pregnancy study.

The CDR3 DNA reads TGTGCCAGCAGCAAGACAGGGAACACTGAAGCTTTCTTT. Protein product: CASSKTGNTEAFF. The chain combines TRBV7-8 with TRBJ1-1; D is possibly TRBD1 (6 bases). Trimming removed 5 bases at V and 1 base at J, with 8 bases between. The CDR3 is made up of 13 amino acids. From germline, CDR1 is SGHVS and CDR2 FQNEAQ.

This chain links TRBV7-2 with TRBJ2-7; TRBD2 matches at 15 bases. Per germline, CDR1 SGHTA and CDR2 FQGNSA. CDR3 length equals 16 residues. Losses at the gene ends were 4 bases for V and 2 bases for J; bases not matched to a gene: 3. For the CDR3, the DNA is TGTGCCAGCAGCTCCGGACTAGCGGGGGGGACCTACGAGCAGTACTTC. Its translation is CASSSGLAGGTYEQYF.

V and J are TRBV19 and TRBJ1-6; no clear D. Per germline, CDR1 LNHDA and CDR2 SQIVND (reference sequence). The V and J ends lost 4 bases and 2 bases respectively, with 6 bases between them. This CDR3 region has 14 residues. The CDR3 sequence: CASSRGTYNSPLHF. CDR3 in DNA: TGTGCCAGTAGTAGAGGCACCTATAATTCACCCCTCCACTTT.

The genes are TRBV19 and TRBJ2-1, with D possibly TRBD1 on 5 matching bases. Germline V lookup: CDR1 LNHDA, CDR2 SQIVND (reference sequence). The length of the CDR3 is 15 residues. V lost 7 bases and J 6 bases, leaving 19 bases between the germline ends. CDR3: CASMRLVDSRNEQFF. CDR3 coding DNA: TGTGCCAGTATGCGGCTGGTAGACAGCCGCAATGAGCAGTTCTTC.

J is TRBJ2-7 and V is TRBV7-2, with 8 positions matching TRBD2. The CDR3 contains 14 residues. Germline assignment: CDR1 SGHTA and CDR2 FQGNSA. Unmatched junction bases numbered 7, after V lost 7 bases and J lost 2 bases. The CDR3 protein is CASISGGNTYEQYF. CDR3 bases: TGTGCCAGCATTTCGGGGGGGAACACCTACGAGCAGTACTTC.

This clone was seen once. The chain's CDR3 is CASGLPGGINEQFF. DNA for the CDR3: TGTGCCAGCGGTCTTCCGGGGGGAATCAATGAGCAGTTCTTC. V usage is TRBV25-1 and J usage is TRBJ2-1, with 7 bases identical to TRBD2. Germline loops: CDR1 MGHDK, CDR2 SYGVNS. The V and J ends lost 8 bases and 6 bases, in that order; junction bases with no gene match: 10. The CDR3 is 14 amino acids. The complete variable domain, with remaining parts taken from reference TRBV25-1 and TRBJ2-1, reads EADIYQTPRYLVIGTGKKITLECSQTMGHDKMYWYQQDPGMELHLIHYSYGVNSTEKGDLSSESTVSRIRTEHFPLTLESARPSHTSQYLCASGLPGGINEQFFGPGTRLTVL.

The V and J genes are TRBV6-4 and TRBJ2-7; weak D call: TRBD1 (5 bases). V dropped 9 bases and J dropped 1 base, with 7 bases sitting between them. Per the germline V gene, CDR1 is MRHNA and CDR2 is SNTAGT. The CDR3 consists of 11 residues. The CDR3 DNA follows: TGTGCCAGGACAGTTTCCTACGAGCAGTACTTC. Its protein product is CARTVSYEQYF.

V usage is TRBV9 and J usage is TRBJ1-5; D unresolved. From germline, CDR1 is SGDLS and CDR2 YYNGEE. This CDR3 is 13 amino acids long. V lost 7 bases and J lost 7, with 15 bases in between. CDR3 amino acids: CASAPGLTQPQHF. CDR3 nucleotide sequence: TGTGCCAGCGCGCCGGGTCTAACACAGCCCCAGCATTTT.

The gene calls are TRBV11-2 and TRBJ2-3; D may be TRBD1 (5 bases). Trimming pared 5 bases from V and 0 bases from J, leaving 9 bases between. This CDR3 has 14 residues. Germline CDR1 and CDR2: SGHAT and FQNNGV. CDR3 loop: CASSPRASTDTQYF. The CDR3 coding sequence is TGTGCCAGCAGCCCCAGGGCTAGCACAGATACGCAGTATTTT. Together with reference TRBV11-2 and TRBJ2-3, the CDR3 gives the full variable domain: EAGVAQSPRYKIIEKRQSVAFWCNPISGHATLYWYQQILGQGPKLLIQFQNNGVVDDSQLPKDRFSAERLKGVDSTLKIQPAKLEDSAVYLCASSPRASTDTQYFGPGTRLTVL.

V is TRBV7-3 and J is TRBJ2-5; 8 bases are a match to TRBD1. The CDR3 covers 16 residues. CDR1 is SGHTA, CDR2 FQGTGA, per germline. V shed 2 bases and J 4 bases; nucleotides not matched to a gene: 9. CDR3 bases: TGTGCCAGCAGCTTACAAGGCAGGGGGCAAAGAGAGACCCAGTACTTC. As protein: CASSLQGRGQRETQYF.

The gene calls are TRBV18 and TRBJ1-4, with no clear D. Germline values: CDR1 KGHSH, CDR2 LQKENI. CDR3 length: 15 residues. Trimming cost V 4 bases and J 4 bases, with 13 bases left between them. CDR3 coding DNA: TGTGCCAGCTCACATCGCGGGAGTAATAATGAAAAACTGTTTTTT. This codes for CASSHRGSNNEKLFF.

This clone was found a few times. This rearrangement joins TRBV6-5 to TRBJ1-6; the match to TRBD1 covers 11 bases. Germline V CDR1 and CDR2: MNHEY, SVGAGI. Trimming at V came to 6 bases and at J to 3 bases, leaving 1 base not matched to a gene. The CDR3 has 15 residues. CDR3 nucleotide sequence: TGTGCCAGCAGGGGACAGGGGGTCTATAATTCACCCCTCCACTTT. It codes for CASRGQGVYNSPLHF.

V and J are TRBV11-1 and TRBJ1-2, with TRBD1 matching 7 bases. V dropped 1 base and J dropped 8; count of bases not matched to a gene: 7. The CDR3 sequence is 14 residues long. Germline V CDR1 and CDR2: SGHAT, FQDESV (reference sequence). The CDR3 reads CASSLGNRGGGYTF. The CDR3 region has the DNA TGTGCCAGCAGCTTAGGGAACAGGGGTGGCGGCTACACCTTC. Full variable domain (remainder filled in from reference TRBV11-1 and TRBJ1-2): EAEVAQSPRYKITEKSQAVAFWCDPISGHATLYWYRQILGQGPELLVQFQDESVVDDSQLPKDRFSAERLKGVDSTLKIQPAELGDSAMYLCASSLGNRGGGYTFGSGTRLTVV.

The genes are TRBV4-1 and TRBJ1-3; 9 bases fit TRBD1. The CDR3 extends over 17 amino acids. Germline trimming cut 1 base from V and 5 bases from J; bases unmatched to any gene: 9. Germline lookup yields CDR1 MGHRA and CDR2 YSYEKL. CDR3 amino acids: CASSQGSRGQGRNTIYF. DNA of the CDR3: TGCGCCAGCAGCCAAGGCAGCCGGGGACAGGGCCGAAACACCATATATTTT.